Here is one T cell receptor beta chain with its context. The entry originates in a study of blood T cell repertoires in COVID-19. On the study more broadly: T cells, B-cell-depleted T cells, or PBMCs supplied cDNA or gDNA.

The germline V gene has CDR1 SGHVS and CDR2 FNYEAQ. Deletions cut 2 bases from V and 4 bases from J, with 19 bases between. The CDR3 is made up of 17 amino acids. How the authors handled the data: Researchers report that nucleated cell counts were estimated from reference gene primer amplification. The table came from immunoSEQ multiplex PCR; TCRdb's copy has only in-frame clones and leaves some out. D and trimming come from the DNA, and the V and J calls and clone size come from that table. Of a few hundred thousand clones detected, roughly nine tenths appear once; the ten largest clones hold 4% to 5%.

The receptor's source is a middle-aged woman who had recovered from COVID-19. Sequencing input: peripheral blood. The chain combines TRBV7-6 with TRBJ2-3, with D possibly being TRBD2 (6 bases). The CDR3 loop is CASSLFGDSRIPDTQYF. For the CDR3, the DNA is TGTGCCAGCAGCTTATTCGGGGACTCGCGTATCCCAGATACGCAGTATTTT. Full variable domain (missing parts from reference TRBV7-6 and TRBJ2-3): GAGVSQSPRYKVTKRGQDVALRCDPISGHVSLYWYRQALGQGPEFLTYFNYEAQQDKSGLPNDRFSAERPEGSISTLTIQRTEQRDSAMYRCASSLFGDSRIPDTQYFGPGTRLTVL.